This note documents a single T cell receptor beta chain sequence. The sample is drawn from a study of graft-versus-host responses after intestinal transplantation. The overall study: Among the recipients, all got anti-thymocyte globulin induction and then tacrolimus and steroids for two to four years. Findings of the study overall: Graft-versus-host to host-versus-graft clonal ratios in allografts were high in patients with graft-donor T cell macrochimerism. Present in recipient marrow, GvH clones included some that appeared first in ileum or blood.

Both CD3+CD4+ and CD3+CD8+ responders that were proliferating and CFSE-low underwent sorting after the reaction. J lost 1 base, V lost 5 bases, and 5 bases had no gene match. Germline V gives CDR1 SEHNR, CDR2 FQNEAQ (reference sequence). The CDR3 loop spans 16 amino acids. Sequenced by immunoSEQ multiplex PCR; TCRdb stores in-frame clones only, minus some. The sample has more than 10,000 clones; approximately 31% are singletons. The chain employs TRBV7-9 and TRBJ1-6; TRBD1 matches 7 bases. This receptor was identified in a human patient who was an organ donor for intestinal transplantation. Sequenced material: alloreactive CD4+ T cells from a mixed lymphocyte reaction culture, taken before transplantation. Indicated subset: CFSE-low proliferating T cells sorted from approximately 6-day pre-transplant mixed lymphocyte reaction (GvH or HvG direction). The CDR3 spells CASSDRQGSYNSPLHF. The CDR3 DNA follows: TGTGCCAGCAGCGACCGACAGGGATCCTATAATTCACCCCTCCACTTT. The whole variable domain, filled in from reference TRBV7-9 and TRBJ1-6, reads DTGVSQNPRHKITKRGQNVTFRCDPISEHNRLYWYRQTLGQGPEFLTYFQNEAQLEKSRLLSDRFSAERPKGSFSTLEIQRTEQGDSAMYLCASSDRQGSYNSPLHFGNGTRLTVT.